A selection of T cell receptor beta chains follows, all from one sample in a study of blood T cell repertoires in COVID-19. Sequencing used immunoSEQ multiplex PCR; TCRdb keeps in-frame clones, though not all of them. Among 20,000 to 25,000 clones listed, about 89% were seen once. Sequenced material: peripheral blood. All receptors come from a human donor in a cohort sampled during active COVID-19. CDR3s include the opening cysteine and the closing phenylalanine or tryptophan. The order of the fields is D gene, V gene, CDR3 protein. The D gene is left open where the match is weak.

-	TRBV7-2	CASSLAQASPEAFF
-	TRBV5-4	CASSLASQLNTEAFF
TRBD2	TRBV7-7	CASSPARASGGTFQETQYF
-	TRBV5-1	CASSLRGSAGANVLTF
TRBD2	TRBV2	CASKRGSGGPNEQFF
-	TRBV28	CASSRETEAFF
-	TRBV6-2/TRBV6-3	CASSWAGLSEQYF
-	TRBV7-3	CASSLTGSSYNSPLHF
-	TRBV4-1	CASSQPIQGTGSFF
-	TRBV28	CASSFSDSPNYGYTF
TRBD1	TRBV6-5	CASRQGGANEKLFF
TRBD1	TRBV12-5	CASGYPRDRGRDTGELFF
TRBD2	TRBV3-1/TRBV3-2	CASSPQTSGGEGDTQYF
TRBD1	TRBV7-2	CASGRQGTLYGYTF
-	TRBV15	CATSPEYWGPATQYF
-	TRBV3-1/TRBV3-2	CASSQVLYEKLFF
-	TRBV6-6	CASSSPEAGGGGYTF
-	TRBV18	CASSPQDTLNTEAFF
-	TRBV9	CASSASGGLYNEQFF
-	TRBV29-1	CSVEDLSFNTEAFF
-	TRBV6-5	CASSSPGQMSYEQYF
TRBD1	TRBV25-1	CASSEWGTGTPTDTQYF
-	TRBV6-1	CASSGGPSGPYYNEQFF
TRBD1	TRBV27	CASSRNRGLTGELFF
-	TRBV6-2/TRBV6-3	CASSYGRLAEAFF
TRBD1	TRBV5-1	CASSLGDREPFYEQYF
-	TRBV11-2	CASSSTGLTGGRTDTQYF
-	TRBV28	CASMGGLGGIWSNQPQHF
-	TRBV18	CASSSVGSLQADLHQPQHF
-	TRBV18	CASSTYTGELFF
-	TRBV28	CASSAPTYRVSTEAFF
TRBD1	TRBV7-2	CASSPRQGAGTEAFF
TRBD2	TRBV6-2/TRBV6-3	CASSRLAGGTHQYF
-	TRBV19	CASSIQEVDYGYTF
TRBD1	TRBV9	CASSRTGGNYEQYF
-	TRBV2	CASSEGEGFVGTTNEKLFF
-	TRBV20-1	CSARSGDEQFF
TRBD1	TRBV9	CASSPGQANSYEQYF
TRBD1	TRBV19	CASSIGQGRVNQPQHF
TRBD1	TRBV3-1/TRBV3-2	CASSQAGTGSEKLFF
-	TRBV9	CASSAGVNSYNEQFF
-	TRBV7-2	CASSTKPPSSYNEQFF
-	TRBV6-6	CASREPGEQFF